This entry describes one TCR beta chain. J lost 8 bases, V lost 0 bases, and 7 bases had no gene match. This CDR3 comprises 15 residues. Germline CDR1 LGHDT, CDR2 YNNKEL (reference sequence). Reverse transcription used about 0.45 to 1 ug RNA and random hexamers. Amplification of TCR beta CDR3 across 54 Vbeta and 13 Jbeta was performed with immunoSEQ multiplex PCR. TCRdb ran MiXCR on the immunoSEQ multiplex PCR reads and lists one entry per CDR3 protein. Among about 200,000 distinct CDR3 sequences, roughly 94% were seen once, and the ten largest hold around 0.076%. The data originate from a study of CD8 T cells in Susac syndrome.

The chain has TRBV3-1 and TRBJ1-2; the match to TRBD1 covers 9 bases. The receptor was derived from a human donor with multiple sclerosis. The sequenced material came from CD4+ T cells from PBMCs. As DNA, the CDR3 is TGTGCCAGCAGCCAAGATAACAGGGGGCCTTGGGGCTACACCTTC. Translated: CASSQDNRGPWGYTF.